This T cell receptor (beta chain) emerged from a study of shared clonotypes between healthy human individuals. Donors were healthy HIV-negative adults without recently reported acute infections or vaccinations. Those who donated, Caucasian adults without exception, all lived in Nashville, Tennessee. Clones were sequenced by immunoSEQ multiplex PCR, and TCRdb holds only the in-frame ones, with some missing. Of around 2.1 million clones detected, roughly 95% appear once; the ten largest clones hold around 0.13%. There are 16 residues in the CDR3. V dropped 0 bases and J dropped 1 base, with 13 bases sitting between them. The V gene's germline CDR1 is SGHRS and CDR2 YFSETQ.

This rearrangement joins TRBV5-1 to TRBJ1-1; possible D gene TRBD1, 6 bases. The TCR originated in a man younger than 35 in good health. The sequencing sample was made of naive CD4+ T cells sorted from blood. The sample's subset: CD45RA+ positively selected. CDR3 nucleotides: TGCGCCAGCAGCTTGGCCCCAGGGGCTAAGAACACTGAAGCTTTCTTT. It yields the protein CASSLAPGAKNTEAFF.